This T cell receptor (beta chain) comes out of a study of T cells in Graves' hyperthyroidism and ophthalmopathy. Study-level results: Ophthalmopathy could be told apart from stable hyperthyroidism with a 13 V-J model. The model predicted ophthalmopathy a median around 6.5 months before onset. Within blood appeared most thyroid clonotypes that had expanded above 0.001.

Thyroid ultrasound, orbital computed tomography, clinical symptoms, and serum thyroxine and TRAb underpinned diagnoses. This clonotype was seen many times. As yet, its antigen is unknown. Germline CDR1 is MDHEN and CDR2 is SYDVKM. V lost 3 bases and J lost 10; bases outside the gene matches: 10. The CDR3 totals 15 residues. Amplified regions were TCR beta CDR3 sequences from RNA transcripts. A set of HTBI primers served as the primers for a first-round RT-PCR of the TCR CDR3. In TCRdb, the multiplex PCR reads were re-called with MiXCR into one record per CDR3 protein. The table has 110,000 to 150,000 distinct CDR3 sequences, 22% seen once.

The clonotype originates from a woman aged 45-60 years with Graves' hyperthyroidism that later progressed to Graves' ophthalmopathy. The gene calls are TRBV28 and TRBJ2-1; 9 bases fit TRBD2. The specimen sequenced was blood. Here the CDR3 reads CASSLVRGGRGEQFF. DNA for the CDR3: TGTGCCAGCAGTTTGGTAAGAGGCGGGAGGGGCGAGCAGTTCTTC. Drawing the rest from reference TRBV28 and TRBJ2-1, the complete variable domain is DVKVTQSSRYLVKRTGEKVFLECVQDMDHENMFWYRQDPGLGLRLIYFSYDVKMKEKGDIPEGYSVSREKKERFSLILESASTNQTSMYLCASSLVRGGRGEQFFGPGTRLTVL.